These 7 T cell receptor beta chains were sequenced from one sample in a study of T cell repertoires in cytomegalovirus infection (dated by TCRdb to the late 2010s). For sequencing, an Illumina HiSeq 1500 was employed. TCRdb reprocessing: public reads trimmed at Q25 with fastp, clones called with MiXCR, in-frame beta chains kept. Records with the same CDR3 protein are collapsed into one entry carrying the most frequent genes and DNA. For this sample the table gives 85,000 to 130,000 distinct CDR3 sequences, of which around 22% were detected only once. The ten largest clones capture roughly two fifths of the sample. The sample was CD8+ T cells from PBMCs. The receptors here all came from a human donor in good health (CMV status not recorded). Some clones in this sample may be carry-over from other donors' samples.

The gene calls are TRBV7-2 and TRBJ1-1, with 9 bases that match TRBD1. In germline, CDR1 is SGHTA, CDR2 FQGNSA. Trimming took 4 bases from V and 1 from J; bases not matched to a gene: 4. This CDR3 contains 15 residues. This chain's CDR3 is CASSWSGQGNTEAFF. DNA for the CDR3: TGTGCCAGCAGCTGGTCGGGACAGGGGAACACTGAAGCTTTCTTT.

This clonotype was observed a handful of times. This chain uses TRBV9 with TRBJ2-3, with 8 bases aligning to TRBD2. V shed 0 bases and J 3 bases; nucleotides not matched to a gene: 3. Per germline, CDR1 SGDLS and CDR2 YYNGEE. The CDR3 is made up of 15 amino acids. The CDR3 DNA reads TGTGCCAGCAGCGTAGTGGCGGGAGGAACAGATACGCAGTATTTT. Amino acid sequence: CASSVVAGGTDTQYF.

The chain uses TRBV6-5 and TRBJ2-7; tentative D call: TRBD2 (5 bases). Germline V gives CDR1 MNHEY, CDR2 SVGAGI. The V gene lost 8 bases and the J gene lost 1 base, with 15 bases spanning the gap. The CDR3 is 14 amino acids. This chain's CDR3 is CASSWISGSYEQYF. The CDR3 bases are TGTGCCAGCTCTTGGATCTCGGGGTCCTACGAGCAGTACTTC.

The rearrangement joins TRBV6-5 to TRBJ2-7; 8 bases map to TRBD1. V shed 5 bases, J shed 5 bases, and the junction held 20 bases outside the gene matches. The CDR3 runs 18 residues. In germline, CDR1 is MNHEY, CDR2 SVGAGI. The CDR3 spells CASSKTPGGYTGLDEQYF. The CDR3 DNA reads TGTGCCAGCAGTAAGACCCCAGGGGGCTACACGGGGTTAGACGAGCAGTACTTC.

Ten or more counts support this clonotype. CDR3 protein: CASSLGPEAFF. CDR3 sequence (DNA): TGCGCCAGCAGTCTTGGGCCTGAAGCTTTCTTT. V usage is TRBV4-1 and J usage is TRBJ1-1; unclear D gene. Germline V gene sequence: CDR1 MGHRA, CDR2 YSYEKL. V was pared by 6 bases and J by 6 bases, with 8 bases between. This CDR3 is built from 11 residues.

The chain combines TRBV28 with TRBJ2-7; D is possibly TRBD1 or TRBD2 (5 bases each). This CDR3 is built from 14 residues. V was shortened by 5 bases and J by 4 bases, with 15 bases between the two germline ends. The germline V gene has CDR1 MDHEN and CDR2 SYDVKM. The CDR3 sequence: CASSPRQGVYEQYF. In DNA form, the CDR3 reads TGTGCCAGCAGTCCCAGGCAGGGAGTATACGAGCAGTACTTC.

This CDR3 is CASSQDLRREVNYEQYF. The CDR3 bases are TGTGCCAGCAGCCAAGATCTGAGGAGAGAAGTTAACTACGAGCAGTACTTC. This sequence joins TRBV3-1 and TRBJ2-7; D unresolved. V was cut by 0 bases and J by 3 bases, with 18 bases left in between. This CDR3 contains 17 residues. From germline, CDR1 is LGHDT and CDR2 YNNKEL (reference sequence).